This paragraph covers one TCR beta chain sequence. Its target is not known. The sample is drawn from a study of cytotoxic CD8 clonotypes in ibrutinib-treated CLL. Study-level background: The patients, around 12 relapsed/refractory and roughly 15 treatment-naive, included fewer than 18 who were IGHV unmutated. The average sample held roughly 250,000 productive templates and tens of thousands of productive rearrangements.

Whole-study findings and limits: Measured clonality at baseline was greater than in age-matched healthy donors and tracked with circulating CD8+ T-cell counts.

Germline-derived CDR1 and CDR2 are SGHNT and YYREEE (reference sequence). The CDR3 contains 16 residues. V gave up 0 bases and J gave up 10 bases; unmatched junction bases: 10. This table comes from immunoSEQ multiplex PCR, and its TCRdb copy is limited to in-frame clones, with some not included. The data contain some 200,000 clones, about 75% of them singletons. The chain employs TRBV5-4 and TRBJ1-6; 7 nucleotides match TRBD1. Material: PBMCs, obtained after 12 months of ibrutinib treatment. The clonotype originates from a human donor with chronic lymphocytic leukemia. For the CDR3, the DNA is TGTGCCAGCAGCTTGGTCCCAACAGGGGCAAGGTCACCCCTCCACTTT. This sequence encodes CASSLVPTGARSPLHF. Combining the CDR3 with reference TRBV5-4 and TRBJ1-6 gives the whole variable domain ETGVTQSPTHLIKTRGQQVTLRCSSQSGHNTVSWYQQALGQGPQFIFQYYREEENGRGNFPPRFSGLQFPNYSSELNVNALELDDSALYLCASSLVPTGARSPLHFGNGTRLTVT.